The 22 T cell receptor beta chains below come from one sample, sequenced in a study of blood T cell repertoires in COVID-19. The method was immunoSEQ multiplex PCR; TCRdb's version includes in-frame clones alone and lacks a portion of them. The sample holds 65,000 to 90,000 clones, approximately 83% seen once. The sequenced material came from peripheral blood. These receptor sequences come from a woman of 80 years or more with acute or convalescent COVID-19.

The genes are TRBV5-1 and TRBJ2-4, with 9 bases identical to TRBD2. CDR3 length equals 15 residues. V lost 5 bases and J lost 7; bases outside the gene matches: 10. Germline lookup yields CDR1 SGHRS and CDR2 YFSETQ. This chain's CDR3 is CASRSNSGSNNIQYF. CDR3 DNA sequence: TGCGCCAGCAGGTCTAATAGCGGGAGTAATAACATTCAGTACTTC. The entire variable domain, with the rest obtained from reference TRBV5-1 and TRBJ2-4, is as follows: KAGVTQTPRYLIKTRGQQVTLSCSPISGHRSVSWYQQTPGQGLQFLFEYFSETQRNKGNFPGRFSGRQFSNSRSEMNVSTLELGDSALYLCASRSNSGSNNIQYFGAGTRLSVL.

V gene TRBV2 combines with J gene TRBJ2-5; 7 positions match TRBD2. From germline, CDR1 is SNHLY and CDR2 FYNNEI. The CDR3 loop spans 17 amino acids. V gave up 3 bases and J gave up 3 bases; unmatched junction bases: 13. The CDR3 is CASSDHRLAYKEETQYF. In DNA form, the CDR3 reads TGTGCCAGCAGTGACCATAGACTAGCATATAAGGAAGAGACCCAGTACTTC.

The CDR3, as DNA: TGTGCCAGCAGCTGGACAGGGTCGGGCACTGAAGCTTTCTTT. As protein: CASSWTGSGTEAFF. The chain joins TRBV7-9 to TRBJ1-1, with 8 bases fitting TRBD1. The CDR3 is made up of 14 amino acids. CDR1 and CDR2 (germline): SEHNR, FQNEAQ (reference sequence). V lost 4 bases and J lost 4; bases outside the gene matches: 5.

The rearrangement links TRBV11-3 to TRBJ2-3; 7 nucleotides line up with TRBD2. The CDR3 has 13 residues. Trimming at V came to 3 bases and at J to 9 bases, leaving 6 bases not matched to a gene. CDR1 SGHNT and CDR2 YENEEA come from the germline V gene. CDR3 sequence reads: CASSFRASGTQYF. DNA for the CDR3: TGTGCCAGCAGCTTTCGGGCTAGCGGAACGCAGTATTTT. Variable domain in full (rest from reference TRBV11-3 and TRBJ2-3): EAGVVQSPRYKIIEKKQPVAFWCNPISGHNTLYWYLQNLGQGPELLIRYENEEAVDDSQLPKDRFSAERLKGVDSTLKIQPAELGDSAVYLCASSFRASGTQYFGPGTRLTVL.

The chain has TRBV27 and TRBJ2-5; D is ambiguous. There are 15 residues in the CDR3. The germline CDR1 and CDR2 sequences are MNHEY and SMNVEV (reference sequence). Trimming removed 4 bases at V and 5 bases at J, with 17 bases between. The CDR3 DNA follows: TGTGCCAGCAGTTCCTCCTACAGAGAGACGGAGACCCAGTACTTC. Translating it yields CASSSSYRETETQYF.

The V call is TRBV15, the J call TRBJ1-2; TRBD1 matches at 9 bases. Germline V CDR1 and CDR2: LNHNV, YYDKDF (reference sequence). J lost 1 base, V lost 0 bases, and 6 bases had no gene match. The CDR3 is 17 residues long. The CDR3 loop reads CATSRDVGTGLNYGYTF. CDR3 nucleotides: TGTGCCACCAGCAGAGATGTGGGGACAGGGCTTAACTATGGCTACACCTTC.

The chain uses TRBV11-2 and TRBJ1-2, with 7 positions matching TRBD1. This CDR3 contains 13 residues. In germline, CDR1 is SGHAT, CDR2 FQNNGV. With 5 bases clipped from V and 4 bases from J, the junction kept 4 bases outside the gene matches. Written as DNA, the CDR3 is TGTGCCAGCAGCCAGGGACAGATCTATGGCTACACCTTC. This sequence encodes CASSQGQIYGYTF.

The chain's CDR3 is CATKGLAGNEQFF. DNA of the CDR3: TGTGCCACCAAAGGACTAGCCGGCAATGAGCAGTTCTTC. This chain uses TRBV10-3 with TRBJ2-1, with 8 nucleotides matching TRBD2. After removal of 10 bases from V and 6 bases from J, the junction contained 8 bases not matched to a gene. Germline V lookup: CDR1 ENHRY, CDR2 SYGVKD. The CDR3 loop spans 13 amino acids.

This chain links TRBV18 with TRBJ1-3; D is possibly TRBD1 (5 bases). Germline V lookup: CDR1 KGHSH, CDR2 LQKENI. The CDR3 spans 15 residues. Trimming removed 0 bases at V and 2 bases at J, with 8 bases between. The CDR3 bases are TGTGCCAGCTCACCACCGGGGCCCCCTGGAAACACCATATATTTT. Residues: CASSPPGPPGNTIYF.

V gene TRBV6-5 combines with J gene TRBJ1-4, with 8 bases matching TRBD1. The CDR3 spans 14 residues. Trimming removed 6 bases from V and 7 bases from J; junction bases left unmatched: 7. Germline V gene lookup returns CDR1 MNHEY and CDR2 SVGAGI. This CDR3 reads CASSGRQGAEKLFF. The CDR3 bases are TGTGCCAGCAGCGGGCGGCAGGGGGCTGAAAAACTGTTTTTT.

J is TRBJ2-1 and V is TRBV7-9, with 9 bases fitting TRBD1. Looked up from germline, CDR1 is SEHNR and CDR2 is FQNEAQ (reference sequence). V shed 6 bases and J 7 bases; nucleotides not matched to a gene: 4. The CDR3 is 13 amino acids. CDR3 coding DNA: TGTGCCAGCAGACAGGGGGCTGGGAATGAGCAGTTCTTC. It codes for CASRQGAGNEQFF.

V is TRBV5-6 and J is TRBJ2-7, with a tentative D call TRBD1 (6 bases). CDR1 and CDR2 from the germline V gene are SGHDT and YYEEEE. The germline V and J ends were trimmed by 4 bases and 6 bases, with 14 bases remaining between them. The CDR3 sequence is 13 residues long. CDR3 sequence: CASSHYRVGEQYF. CDR3 sequence (DNA): TGTGCCAGCAGCCACTACAGGGTCGGCGAGCAGTACTTC.

In nucleotides, the CDR3 is TGTGCCAGCAGCTGGGGTGGGCGGGAGTATGAGACCCAGTACTTC. It translates to CASSWGGREYETQYF. V usage is TRBV11-3 and J usage is TRBJ2-5, with 7 nucleotides matching TRBD2. The CDR3 is 15 amino acids. Trimming took 4 bases from V and 5 from J; bases not matched to a gene: 10. Germline V CDR1 and CDR2: SGHNT, YENEEA.

This chain connects TRBV28 to TRBJ2-7; 10 positions agree with TRBD1. CDR3 length: 14 amino acids. Trimming removed 7 bases from V and 3 bases from J; junction bases left unmatched: 6. Germline assignment: CDR1 MDHEN and CDR2 SYDVKM. For the CDR3, the DNA is TGTGCCAGCACCTCGGGACAGGGGCTCTACGAGCAGTACTTC. This translates into CASTSGQGLYEQYF.

The chain combines TRBV9 with TRBJ2-3; D remains ambiguous. Per the germline V gene, CDR1 is SGDLS and CDR2 is YYNGEE. The CDR3 loop spans 13 amino acids. Deletions cut 2 bases from V and 6 bases from J, with 10 bases between. In DNA, the CDR3 is TGTGCCAGCAGCGTGGTCTACGGGGATACGCAGTATTTT. This sequence encodes CASSVVYGDTQYF.

This sequence joins TRBV2 and TRBJ2-5; D unresolved. Trimming pared 1 base from V and 7 bases from J, leaving 13 bases between. CDR1 and CDR2 from the germline V gene are SNHLY and FYNNEI. CDR3 length equals 14 residues. For the CDR3, the DNA is TGTGCCAGCAGTGAAGTGCCCAGATCGGGGACCCAGTACTTC. It yields the protein CASSEVPRSGTQYF.

This clone occurred a few times. The CDR3 nucleotides read TGTGCCAGCCGGGGGACAGCGGGAGGTTCAGATACGCAGTATTTT. Translating gives CASRGTAGGSDTQYF. The chain recombines TRBV2 with TRBJ2-3; 9 bases are shared with TRBD2. V gave up 8 bases and J gave up 4 bases; unmatched junction bases: 10. Per germline, CDR1 SNHLY and CDR2 FYNNEI. The CDR3 has 15 residues.

V and J are TRBV18 and TRBJ2-1; 8 bases are shared with TRBD2. The V gene end was trimmed by 2 bases and the J gene end by 5 bases; junction bases not matched to a gene: 2. Germline values: CDR1 KGHSH, CDR2 LQKENI. CDR3 length equals 14 residues. CDR3 loop: CASSPSGGNNEQFF. In DNA form, the CDR3 reads TGTGCCAGCTCACCAAGCGGGGGCAACAATGAGCAGTTCTTC.

The chain carries TRBV6-1 and TRBJ2-1; TRBD2 agrees at 7 bases. Germline-derived CDR1 and CDR2 are MNHNS and SASEGT. V lost 3 bases to trimming and J lost 6 bases; unmatched junction nucleotides: 8. The CDR3 is 15 amino acids. The CDR3: CASSDIGERGNEQFF. The CDR3 bases are TGTGCCAGCAGTGATATTGGTGAGCGGGGCAATGAGCAGTTCTTC.

This chain links TRBV11-2 with TRBJ2-7; D is perhaps TRBD2 (6 bases). V lost 5 bases and J 5 bases, leaving 16 bases between the germline ends. The germline V gene encodes CDR1 SGHAT and CDR2 FQNNGV. The CDR3 totals 14 residues. The CDR3 loop is CASSPKRVGNEQYF. CDR3 nucleotide sequence: TGTGCCAGCAGCCCGAAGCGGGTCGGGAACGAGCAGTACTTC.

This rearrangement joins TRBV5-4 to TRBJ1-2; 10 bases are shared with TRBD1. V dropped 3 bases and J dropped 2; count of bases not matched to a gene: 4. The CDR3 has 15 amino acids. The germline gives CDR1 SGHNT, CDR2 YYREEE (reference sequence). CDR3 nucleotides: TGTGCCAGCAGCTCGGGACAGGGGAGAAACTATGGCTACACCTTC. Protein sequence: CASSSGQGRNYGYTF.

The V call is TRBV5-1, the J call TRBJ2-7; 7 bases agree with TRBD2. Unmatched junction bases numbered 5, after V lost 2 bases and J lost 0 bases. This CDR3 has 15 residues. Germline-derived CDR1 and CDR2 are SGHRS and YFSETQ. The CDR3: CASSFSGLSSYEQYF. CDR3 coding DNA: TGCGCCAGCAGCTTTAGCGGGCTCAGCTCCTACGAGCAGTACTTC.